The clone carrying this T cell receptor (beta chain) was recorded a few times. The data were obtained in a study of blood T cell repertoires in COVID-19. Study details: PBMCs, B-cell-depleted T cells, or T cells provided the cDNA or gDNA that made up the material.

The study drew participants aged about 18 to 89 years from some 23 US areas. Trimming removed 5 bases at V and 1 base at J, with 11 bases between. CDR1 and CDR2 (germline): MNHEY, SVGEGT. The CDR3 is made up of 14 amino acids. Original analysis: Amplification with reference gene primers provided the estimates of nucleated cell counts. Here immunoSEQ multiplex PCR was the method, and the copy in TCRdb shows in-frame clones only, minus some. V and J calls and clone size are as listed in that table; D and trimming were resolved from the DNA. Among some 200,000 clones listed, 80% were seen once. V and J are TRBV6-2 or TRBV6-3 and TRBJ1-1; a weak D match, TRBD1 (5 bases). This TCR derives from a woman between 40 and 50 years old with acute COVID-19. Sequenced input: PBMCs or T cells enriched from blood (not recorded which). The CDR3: CASSTNRPNTEAFF. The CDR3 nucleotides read TGTGCCAGCAGTACTAACAGGCCGAACACTGAAGCTTTCTTT.